The clone carrying this T cell receptor beta chain appeared many times. Its antigen is still unknown. TCRdb itself ran the RT-PCR reads through MiXCR, one entry per CDR3 protein. Among approximately 500,000 distinct CDR3 sequences listed, less than 15% were seen once. The ends were cut back, 6 bases at V and 2 bases at J, with 13 bases in the middle. This CDR3 has 14 amino acids. The data were obtained in a study of response to subunit inactivated influenza vaccine. Study conclusions and caveats: Each seasonal flu vaccination may recruit only limited new T cells, authors suggested.

This receptor was taken from a man aged 45 to 65 who received an inactivated influenza vaccine. The rearrangement uses TRBV12-3 or TRBV12-4 and TRBJ1-2; maybe TRBD1 (6 bases). Sequenced material: PBMCs from blood, taken roughly 13 days after vaccination. The CDR3 loop reads CASSRADRNYGYTF. DNA for the CDR3: TGTGCCAGCAGCCGAGCCGACAGGAACTATGGCTACACCTTC.